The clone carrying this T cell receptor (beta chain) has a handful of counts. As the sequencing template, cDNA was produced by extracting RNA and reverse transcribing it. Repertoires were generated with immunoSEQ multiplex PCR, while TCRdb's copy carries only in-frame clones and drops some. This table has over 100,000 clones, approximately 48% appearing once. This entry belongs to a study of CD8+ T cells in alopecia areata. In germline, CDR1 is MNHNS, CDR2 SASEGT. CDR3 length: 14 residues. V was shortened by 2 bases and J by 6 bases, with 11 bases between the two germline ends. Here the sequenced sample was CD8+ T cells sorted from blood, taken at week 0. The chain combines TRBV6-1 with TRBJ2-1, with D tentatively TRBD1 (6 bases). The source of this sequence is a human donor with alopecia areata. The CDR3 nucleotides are TGTGCCAGCAGTGAATACCCAGGGGCCAATGAGCAGTTCTTC. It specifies CASSEYPGANEQFF.